These 21 T cell receptor beta chains came from one sample sequenced in a study of CD8 T cells in ankylosing spondylitis. Using its own MiXCR run on the 5' RACE reads, TCRdb lists one record per CDR3 protein. The data hold roughly 150,000 distinct CDR3 sequences, with around a third observed a single time. The sequenced sample was synovial fluid, either unsorted or a sorted T cell fraction (not recorded which). Source of these receptors: a male donor with ankylosing spondylitis.

V is TRBV20-1 and J is TRBJ2-7; 13 bases map to TRBD2. The CDR3 has 14 amino acids. Germline CDR1 DFQATT, CDR2 SNEGSKA (reference sequence). The junction had 3 bases not matched to a gene; V was cut back by 5 bases and J by 2 bases. CDR3 nucleotides: TGCAGTGCTCAGACTAGCGGGGGGCCCTACGAGCAGTACTTC. Amino acid sequence: CSAQTSGGPYEQYF.

This clonotype was picked up a small number of times. This chain connects TRBV20-1 to TRBJ2-1; 13 bases align to TRBD2. The CDR3 sequence is 18 residues long. V dropped 3 bases and J dropped 5; count of bases not matched to a gene: 13. The germline gives CDR1 DFQATT, CDR2 SNEGSKA (reference sequence). The DNA of the CDR3 is TGCAGTGCTAGTGGAATTTTCCGGACTAGCGGGAGCGACAATGAGCAGTTCTTC. It is translated as CSASGIFRTSGSDNEQFF.

The chain employs TRBV5-1 and TRBJ2-2; possibly TRBD1 for D (6 bases). The germline V gene has CDR1 SGHRS and CDR2 YFSETQ. The CDR3 extends over 16 amino acids. V was trimmed by 1 base and J by 4 bases, leaving 14 bases between them. In nucleotides, the CDR3 is TGCGCCAGCAGCTTGATTACAGGGATTTTCACCGGGGAGCTGTTTTTT. Its translation: CASSLITGIFTGELFF.

This clonotype was seen a few times. J is TRBJ1-1 and V is TRBV12-3 or TRBV12-4; TRBD1 is a possible D gene (5 bases). The CDR3 is 14 residues long. The germline V and J ends were trimmed by 6 bases and 0 bases, with 11 bases remaining between them. The CDR3 DNA follows: TGTGCCAGCAGCCGTCTAGGGGTGAACACTGAAGCTTTCTTT. As protein: CASSRLGVNTEAFF.

This clonotype was seen ten or more times. CDR3 region: CASSVGQGASENSPLHF. In DNA form, the CDR3 reads TGTGCCAGCAGCGTCGGACAGGGGGCTTCGGAGAATTCACCCCTCCACTTT. This chain links TRBV9 with TRBJ1-6; 11 nucleotides line up with TRBD1. J gave up 7 bases and V 2 bases, and 8 bases lay outside the gene matches. Looked up from germline, CDR1 is SGDLS and CDR2 is YYNGEE. This CDR3 comprises 17 residues.

Only a few counts were recorded for this clonotype. This CDR3 reads CASYRAYNEQFF. In DNA, the CDR3 is TGTGCCAGCTACAGGGCCTACAATGAGCAGTTCTTC. The V gene is TRBV2, the J gene TRBJ2-1; D is perhaps TRBD1 (6 bases). The CDR3 covers 12 residues. Germline CDR1 SNHLY, CDR2 FYNNEI. V lost 8 bases to trimming and J lost 2 bases, with 7 bases between them.

This clonotype was observed a handful of times. This chain uses TRBV11-2 with TRBJ2-1; 9 bases align to TRBD2. Germline V lookup: CDR1 SGHAT, CDR2 FQNNGV. V gave up 2 bases and J gave up 3 bases; unmatched junction bases: 2. The CDR3 is 15 residues long. The CDR3, as DNA: TGTGCCAGCAGCTTAATACTAGCGGGCTACAATGAGCAGTTCTTC. Translation: CASSLILAGYNEQFF.

This chain connects TRBV12-3 or TRBV12-4 to TRBJ2-7, with a tentative D call TRBD2 (5 bases). The V end lost 5 bases, the J end lost 3 bases, and 17 bases lay between the germline ends. The CDR3 runs to 15 residues. CDR3 sequence reads: CASSPSSGDRYEQYF. The DNA for the CDR3 is TGTGCCAGCAGTCCATCGAGCGGAGACCGCTACGAGCAGTACTTC.

CDR3 in DNA: TGTGCCAGCAGTTCCCTAGGACAGGGGGCTATGAGTGAGCAGTTCTTC. As protein: CASSSLGQGAMSEQFF. V and J are TRBV12-3 or TRBV12-4 and TRBJ2-1; 11 bases agree with TRBD1. The CDR3 covers 16 residues. V lost 4 bases and J lost 9; bases outside the gene matches: 11.

This chain uses TRBV7-2 with TRBJ2-2; D call uncertain. Per the germline V gene, CDR1 is SGHTA and CDR2 is FQGNSA. There are 17 residues in the CDR3. The V end lost 5 bases, the J end lost 0 bases, and 16 bases lay between the germline ends. The DNA of the CDR3 is TGTGCCAGCAGCCGTAAGCGCAGGCCCGCGAACACCGGGGAGCTGTTTTTT. It yields the protein CASSRKRRPANTGELFF.

The sample holds a few counts of this clonotype. The V and J genes are TRBV28 and TRBJ2-1; 12 bases are shared with TRBD2. CDR3 length: 18 residues. The germline CDR1 and CDR2 sequences are MDHEN and SYDVKM. Trimming took 6 bases from V and 0 from J; bases not matched to a gene: 9. The CDR3 coding sequence is TGTGCCAGCAGCTACGGACTAGCGGGACCCTACTCCTACAATGAGCAGTTCTTC. It translates to CASSYGLAGPYSYNEQFF. The complete variable domain, with remaining parts taken from reference TRBV28 and TRBJ2-1, reads DVKVTQSSRYLVKRTGEKVFLECVQDMDHENMFWYRQDPGLGLRLIYFSYDVKMKEKGDIPEGYSVSREKKERFSLILESASTNQTSMYLCASSYGLAGPYSYNEQFFGPGTRLTVL.

V usage is TRBV12-5 and J usage is TRBJ2-2; tentatively, D is TRBD1 (5 bases). This CDR3 contains 16 residues. Deletions cut 0 bases from V and 0 bases from J, with 8 bases between. Germline-derived CDR1 and CDR2 are LGHNT and FRNRAP. CDR3 sequence (DNA): TGTGCTAGTGGTTTGGTAGAAGGGGCGAACACCGGGGAGCTGTTTTTT. Encoded protein: CASGLVEGANTGELFF.

V and J are TRBV7-8 and TRBJ1-5; D remains unclear. V shed 1 base and J shed 4 bases, with 5 bases lying between them. This CDR3 is built from 13 residues. Germline V gene sequence: CDR1 SGHVS, CDR2 FQNEAQ. The CDR3 protein is CASSLGTNQPQHF. CDR3 DNA: TGTGCCAGCAGCTTAGGGACGAATCAGCCCCAGCATTTT.

This clonotype was counted between two and nine times. The chain joins TRBV5-6 to TRBJ2-2; 7 nucleotides line up with TRBD1. The CDR3 has 15 amino acids. V lost 3 bases to trimming and J lost 3 bases; unmatched junction nucleotides: 5. Germline V gives CDR1 SGHDT, CDR2 YYEEEE. This chain's CDR3 is CASSYRDSHTGELFF. CDR3 DNA: TGTGCCAGCAGCTACCGGGACAGCCACACCGGGGAGCTGTTTTTT.

This clonotype occurred once. The V and J genes are TRBV5-1 and TRBJ1-1; 8 bases align to TRBD1. The CDR3 is 16 residues long. With V trimmed by 0 bases and J by 4 bases, 8 bases remained unmatched. In germline, CDR1 is SGHRS, CDR2 YFSETQ. The CDR3, as DNA: TGCGCCAGCAGCTTGGCTCTGACTACAGGGGGCACTGAAGCTTTCTTT. This gives the protein CASSLALTTGGTEAFF.

This clonotype has just a few counts. This chain joins TRBV12-3 or TRBV12-4 and TRBJ2-3, with 10 bases matching TRBD1. The CDR3 consists of 17 residues. V lost 6 bases and J lost 0; bases outside the gene matches: 9. CDR3 in DNA: TGTGCCAGCAGAAGACAGGGGGCCCCCTTTAGCACAGATACGCAGTATTTT. Protein: CASRRQGAPFSTDTQYF.

The chain joins TRBV7-8 to TRBJ2-1; TRBD1 matches 7 bases. CDR3 length: 15 residues. V shed 3 bases, J shed 4 bases, and the junction held 6 bases outside the gene matches. Germline-derived CDR1 and CDR2 are SGHVS and FQNEAQ. The CDR3 coding sequence is TGTGCCAGCAGCTTCGCCGGGACAGTTTACAATGAGCAGTTCTTC. This translates into CASSFAGTVYNEQFF. The full variable domain, with the rest looked up from reference TRBV7-8 and TRBJ2-1, is GAGVSQSPRYKVAKRGQDVALRCDPISGHVSLFWYQQALGQGPEFLTYFQNEAQLDKSGLPSDRFFAERPEGSVSTLKIQRTQQEDSAVYLCASSFAGTVYNEQFFGPGTRLTVL.

Worth noting for this clonotype: The conserved phenylalanine or tryptophan normally closing the CDR3 is absent here, so this likely arose from a read error. Because the CDR3's place on the DNA is in doubt, the DNA is left out and the CDR3 is given as listed by TCRdb. The CDR3: CASSTVERGLS. The chain joins TRBV21-1 to TRBJ2-5; the table gives TRBD1 as D, unverified against the DNA. TRBV21-1 is marked as a pseudogene. The CDR3 length equals 11 residues, ends included.

The chain couples TRBV11-2 to TRBJ2-1; D is possibly TRBD2 (5 bases). This CDR3 comprises 15 residues. V was shortened by 7 bases and J by 1 base, with 14 bases between the two germline ends. Germline assignment: CDR1 SGHAT and CDR2 FQNNGV. This CDR3 is CASNRLGSSYNEQFF. The CDR3 DNA sequence: TGTGCCAGCAACCGACTGGGGAGTTCCTACAATGAGCAGTTCTTC.

This clonotype appeared a few times. V is TRBV20-1 and J is TRBJ1-1; 7 bases map to TRBD1. J was trimmed by 1 base and V by 8 bases; bases with no gene match: 13. This CDR3 comprises 15 residues. Germline-derived CDR1 and CDR2 are DFQATT and SNEGSKA (reference sequence). CDR3 DNA sequence: TGCAGTCCCCTTTGGGCAGGGGGAGGGAACACTGAAGCTTTCTTT. Translated: CSPLWAGGGNTEAFF.

The J gene is TRBJ2-1, the V gene TRBV18, with 8 nucleotides matching TRBD2. V gave up 1 base and J gave up 8 bases; unmatched junction bases: 13. CDR3 length equals 17 residues. Germline V lookup: CDR1 KGHSH, CDR2 LQKENI. The CDR3 DNA reads TGTGCCAGCTCACCACAGGCTAGCGGGCGGGTGGTCGATGAGCAGTTCTTC. Encoded protein: CASSPQASGRVVDEQFF.